The 5 T cell receptor beta chains below come from one sample, sequenced in a study of immune reconstitution after stem cell transplant in scleroderma. TCRdb independently ran MiXCR on the RT-PCR reads; one entry per CDR3 protein. The sample includes about 2,000 distinct CDR3 sequences, roughly a sixth seen only once; the top ten take around a third. This sample was taken before or after autologous hematopoietic stem cell transplantation (not recorded which). The source of these receptors is a female donor with systemic sclerosis.

There are many counts of this clonotype. This chain joins TRBV5-4 and TRBJ1-1; TRBD1 is a possible D gene (6 bases). CDR3 size: 15 residues. Germline CDR1 reads SGHNT; CDR2 reads YYREEE (reference sequence). The ends were cut back, 4 bases at V and 2 bases at J, with 15 bases in the middle. The chain's CDR3 is CASSPLQGRNTEAFF. Written as DNA, the CDR3 is TGTGCCAGCAGCCCTCTTCAGGGGCGCAACACTGAAGCTTTCTTT.

This clonotype was counted once. This may arise from a read error, as a much more abundant clone is one base away. The V call is TRBV6-2 or TRBV6-3, the J call TRBJ2-7; possibly TRBD1 for D (6 bases). The germline V gene encodes CDR1 MNHEY and CDR2 SVGEGT. CDR3 length: 14 residues. This CDR3 is CASRQGVGSYKQYF. CDR3 in DNA: TGTGCCAGCAGACAGGGTGTTGGGTCCTACAAGCAGTACTTC.

This clonotype qualifies as medium-sized. The chain carries TRBV7-2 and TRBJ2-5; D is possibly TRBD1 or TRBD2 (5 bases each). The CDR3 extends over 12 amino acids. The germline gives CDR1 SGHTA, CDR2 FQGNSA. V was cut by 3 bases and J by 3 bases, with 5 bases left in between. Here the CDR3 reads CASSLGEETQYF. The CDR3 DNA follows: TGTGCCAGCAGCTTGGGGGAAGAGACCCAGTACTTC.

The CDR3: CASSLGGSQYEQYF. In nucleotides, the CDR3 is TGTGCCAGCAGCTTAGGTGGCAGTCAGTACGAGCAGTACTTC. V is TRBV7-2 and J is TRBJ2-7; D unclear. This CDR3 is built from 14 residues. In germline, CDR1 is SGHTA, CDR2 FQGNSA. V was pared by 1 base and J by 4 bases, with 11 bases between. Combining the CDR3 with reference TRBV7-2 and TRBJ2-7 gives the whole variable domain GAGVSQSPSNKVTEKGKDVELRCDPISGHTALYWYRQSLGQGLEFLIYFQGNSAPDKSGLPSDRFSAERTGGSVSTLTIQRTQQEDSAVYLCASSLGGSQYEQYFGPGTRLTVT.

This clonotype is medium-sized by share. The chain joins TRBV29-1 to TRBJ1-3; D ambiguous. This CDR3 region has 13 residues. The V end lost 7 bases, the J end lost 4 bases, and 14 bases lay between the germline ends. Looked up from germline, CDR1 is SQVTM and CDR2 is ANQGSEA. CDR3: CSAAPHIGNTIYF. In nucleotides, the CDR3 is TGCAGCGCGGCTCCCCACATCGGAAACACCATATATTTT.